Listed here are 18 T cell receptor beta chains from one sample, sequenced in a study of T cell changes during pregnancy in multiple sclerosis. Using immunoSEQ multiplex PCR, the repertoire was profiled, and TCRdb retains in-frame clones only, with some absent. This table holds tens of thousands of clones, 85% to 95% found once. Sequences were derived from peripheral blood, sampled after pregnancy. Source of these receptors: a female donor with multiple sclerosis, enrolled in a pregnancy study.

The chain recombines TRBV6-6 with TRBJ2-7, with D possibly matching TRBD2 (6 bases). Germline CDR1 reads MNHNY; CDR2 reads SVGAGI (reference sequence). The CDR3 length is 13 residues. V was pared by 4 bases and J by 2 bases, with 9 bases between. CDR3 nucleotides: TGTGCCAGCAGTTCTGGACTAACCTACGAGCAGTACTTC. This codes for CASSSGLTYEQYF.

This rearrangement joins TRBV9 to TRBJ1-2, with 8 positions matching TRBD1. V shed 4 bases and J 7 bases; nucleotides not matched to a gene: 6. CDR1 and CDR2 (germline): SGDLS, YYNGEE. The CDR3 loop spans 13 amino acids. As DNA, the CDR3 is TGTGCCAGCAGCATAGGACAGGGTGGTGGCTACACCTTC. Its translation: CASSIGQGGGYTF.

This clone was counted only a few times. This chain connects TRBV2 to TRBJ1-2; D might be TRBD1 (6 bases). CDR1 SNHLY and CDR2 FYNNEI come from the germline V gene. Trimming removed 9 bases at V and 8 bases at J, with 16 bases between. There are 12 residues in the CDR3. The CDR3 region has the DNA TGTGCCAGTCTAGGACAGTCCTGGGGCTACACCTTC. Translation gives CASLGQSWGYTF.

J is TRBJ1-1 and V is TRBV14; perhaps TRBD1 as D (6 bases). CDR3 length: 14 amino acids. Trimming cost V 5 bases and J 4 bases, with 14 bases left between them. Germline lookup yields CDR1 SGHDN and CDR2 FVKESK. The CDR3 nucleotides read TGTGCCAGCAGCGCACAGGGTGGGAGCACTGAAGCTTTCTTT. Protein sequence: CASSAQGGSTEAFF.

The V gene is TRBV7-2, the J gene TRBJ2-5; 9 bases align to TRBD2. Germline CDR1 reads SGHTA; CDR2 reads FQGNSA. Trimming at V came to 5 bases and at J to 1 base, leaving 8 bases not matched to a gene. The CDR3 sequence is 16 residues long. CDR3 nucleotide sequence: TGTGCCAGCAGCCTGGGACTAGCCGGATTCCAAGAGACCCAGTACTTC. This sequence encodes CASSLGLAGFQETQYF.

CDR3 protein: CASSLRTGRNTEAFF. The CDR3 DNA reads TGTGCCAGCAGCTTGAGAACAGGGAGGAACACTGAAGCTTTCTTT. The chain carries TRBV5-8 and TRBJ1-1; D may be TRBD1 (6 bases). CDR3 length: 15 residues. The V end lost 1 base, the J end lost 1 base, and 11 bases lay between the germline ends. CDR1 SGHTS and CDR2 YDEGEE come from the germline V gene.

This rearrangement joins TRBV12-5 to TRBJ1-2, with 8 bases that match TRBD1. With 4 bases clipped from V and 9 bases from J, the junction kept 13 bases outside the gene matches. Germline loops: CDR1 LGHNT, CDR2 FRNRAP. The CDR3 contains 15 residues. The CDR3 protein is CASGSETGAPLRYTF. In DNA, the CDR3 is TGTGCTAGTGGTTCGGAGACAGGGGCCCCCCTGCGCTACACCTTC.

The chain uses TRBV5-6 and TRBJ1-4; tentatively, D is TRBD1 (5 bases). Germline CDR1 is SGHDT and CDR2 is YYEEEE. This CDR3 is 15 amino acids long. The V end was cut by 1 base, the J end by 8 bases, with 15 bases between. Here the CDR3 reads CASSLRQLGSEKLFF. The CDR3 DNA follows: TGTGCCAGCAGCTTGCGACAGCTGGGTAGCGAAAAACTGTTTTTT. The full variable domain, completed using reference TRBV5-6 and TRBJ1-4, is DAGVTQSPTHLIKTRGQQVTLRCSPKSGHDTVSWYQQALGQGPQFIFQYYEEEERQRGNFPDRFSGHQFPNYSSELNVNALLLGDSALYLCASSLRQLGSEKLFFGSGTQLSVL.

The rearrangement uses TRBV27 and TRBJ1-3; weak D call: TRBD1 (6 bases). Germline V gene data show CDR1 as MNHEY and CDR2 as SMNVEV (reference sequence). Trimming removed 5 bases at V and 4 bases at J, with 15 bases between. The CDR3 extends over 15 amino acids. The CDR3 spells CASSATPGVGNTIYF. Here the CDR3 DNA reads TGTGCCAGCAGTGCCACCCCAGGGGTAGGAAACACCATATATTTT.

This chain links TRBV7-5 with TRBJ2-1; the DNA was not compared with TRBD2, the D call given in the table. TRBV7-5 is classified as a pseudogene. CDR3 length: 17 residues. CDR3 DNA: TGTGCCAGAAGCCTCGGGACTAGCGGGAGGGATTACAATGAGCAGTTCTTC. Its translation is CARSLGTSGRDYNEQFF.

The chain uses TRBV25-1 and TRBJ2-1; 7 nucleotides align to TRBD1. The CDR3 consists of 12 residues. The J segment lost 10 bases and the V segment lost 6 bases, leaving 6 bases of the junction unmatched. Germline V gives CDR1 MGHDK, CDR2 SYGVNS. The CDR3 DNA reads as TGTGCCAGCAGAGACAGGGTGCGGGAGCAGTTCTTC. Its protein is CASRDRVREQFF.

In this sample, this clone turned up once. This chain links TRBV5-1 with TRBJ1-2; 10 bases are a match to TRBD1. In germline, CDR1 is SGHRS, CDR2 YFSETQ. CDR3 size: 16 residues. The V and J ends lost 4 bases and 0 bases, in that order; junction bases with no gene match: 6. The CDR3 loop is CASSTTGGASNYGYTF. The CDR3 DNA reads TGCGCCAGCAGCACGACAGGGGGCGCGTCTAACTATGGCTACACCTTC.

The CDR3: CASSGSGSPLRGDTQYF. The CDR3 DNA follows: TGTGCCAGCAGCGGATCAGGTTCACCTCTTCGGGGAGATACGCAGTATTTT. The genes are TRBV13 and TRBJ2-3, with D maybe TRBD2 (5 bases). Per the germline V gene, CDR1 is PRHDT and CDR2 is FYEKMQ (reference sequence). The V end was cut by 5 bases, the J end by 5 bases, with 23 bases between. This CDR3 is built from 17 residues.

The chain employs TRBV5-1 and TRBJ2-7; 7 bases align to TRBD2. The CDR3 contains 15 residues. The ends lost 2 bases at V and 2 bases at J; junction bases unmatched: 7. Looked up from germline, CDR1 is SGHRS and CDR2 is YFSETQ. CDR3 coding DNA: TGCGCCAGCAGCTTTTTTGGGGAGGGAACCTACGAGCAGTACTTC. Encoded protein: CASSFFGEGTYEQYF.

V gene TRBV6-6 combines with J gene TRBJ2-2; TRBD2 agrees at 8 bases. Unmatched junction bases numbered 9, after V lost 7 bases and J lost 5 bases. The CDR3 spans 15 residues. Looked up from germline, CDR1 is MNHNY and CDR2 is SVGAGI (reference sequence). The CDR3: CASTRRGARTGELFF. CDR3 coding DNA: TGTGCCAGCACTAGGCGGGGGGCAAGGACCGGGGAGCTGTTTTTT.

The V and J genes are TRBV6-6 and TRBJ2-1; D is ambiguous. CDR1 is MNHNY and CDR2 is SVGAGI in the germline V gene (reference sequence). The CDR3 sequence is 12 residues long. V was clipped by 4 bases and J by 7 bases, with 8 bases between them. The CDR3 loop reads CASSFPRNEQFF. The CDR3 nucleotides read TGTGCCAGCAGTTTCCCCAGGAATGAGCAGTTCTTC.

The gene calls are TRBV27 and TRBJ1-2; 8 nucleotides agree with TRBD1. J gave up 4 bases and V 7 bases, and 14 bases lay outside the gene matches. CDR3 size: 16 residues. CDR1 MNHEY and CDR2 SMNVEV come from the germline V gene (reference sequence). The CDR3 loop reads CASNTIRGQGPYGYTF. The CDR3 DNA sequence: TGTGCCAGCAACACTATCCGAGGACAGGGCCCCTATGGCTACACCTTC.

Written as DNA, the CDR3 is TGCGCCAGCAGACAAGACAGGGGAAGGGAGCTGTTTTTT. It is translated as CASRQDRGRELFF. The chain has TRBV5-1 and TRBJ2-2, with 8 nucleotides matching TRBD1. Looked up from germline, CDR1 is SGHRS and CDR2 is YFSETQ. The CDR3 loop spans 13 amino acids. V was pared by 5 bases and J by 9 bases, with 6 bases of the junction left unmatched.